At least ten counts were recorded for the clone carrying this T cell receptor beta chain. Its antigen is unknown. The source of the sample is a study of identical twins. TCRdb called the 5' RACE reads again in MiXCR, with one record for every CDR3 protein. This table holds about 690,000 distinct CDR3 sequences, around 6.1% found once. Study-wide findings and caveats: Partly confounded zero-insertion analyses could result from invariant MAIT and iNKT cells. For monozygotic twins, models underestimated out-of-frame TCR alpha sharing.

The sequence derives from a man younger than 35 in good health. The sample comprised naive T cells sorted from blood.

The DNA for the CDR3 is TGTGCCACCTGGACAGGGGCACAACAGCCCCAGCATTTT. Translation gives CATWTGAQQPQHF. The genes are TRBV10-3 and TRBJ1-5; the match to TRBD1 covers 9 bases. Germline values: CDR1 ENHRY, CDR2 SYGVKD. The CDR3 totals 13 residues. The ends lost 10 bases at V and 7 bases at J; junction bases unmatched: 8.